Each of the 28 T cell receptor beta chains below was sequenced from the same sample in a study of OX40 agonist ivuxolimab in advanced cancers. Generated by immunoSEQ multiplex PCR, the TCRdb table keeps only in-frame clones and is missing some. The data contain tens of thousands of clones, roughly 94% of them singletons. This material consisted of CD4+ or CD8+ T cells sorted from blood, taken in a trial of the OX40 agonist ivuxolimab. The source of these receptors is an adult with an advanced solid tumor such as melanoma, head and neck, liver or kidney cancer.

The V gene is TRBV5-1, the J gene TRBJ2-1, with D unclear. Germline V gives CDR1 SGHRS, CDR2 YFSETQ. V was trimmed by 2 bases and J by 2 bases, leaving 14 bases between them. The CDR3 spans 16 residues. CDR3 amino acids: CASSFTANSAYNEQFF. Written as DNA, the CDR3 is TGCGCCAGCAGCTTCACAGCCAACTCCGCCTACAATGAGCAGTTCTTC.

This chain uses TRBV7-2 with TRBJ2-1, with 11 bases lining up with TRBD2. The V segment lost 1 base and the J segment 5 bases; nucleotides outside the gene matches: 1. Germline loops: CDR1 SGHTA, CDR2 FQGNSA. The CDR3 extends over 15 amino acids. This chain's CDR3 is CASSLVAGGNNEQFF. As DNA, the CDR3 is TGTGCCAGCAGCTTAGTAGCGGGGGGGAACAATGAGCAGTTCTTC.

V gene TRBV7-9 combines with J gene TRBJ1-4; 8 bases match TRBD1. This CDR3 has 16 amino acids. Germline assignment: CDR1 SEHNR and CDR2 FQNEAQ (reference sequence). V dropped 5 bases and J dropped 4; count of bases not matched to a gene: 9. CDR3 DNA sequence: TGTGCCAGCAGCCAAATTCAGGGGGCCCTTAATGAAAAACTGTTTTTT. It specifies CASSQIQGALNEKLFF.

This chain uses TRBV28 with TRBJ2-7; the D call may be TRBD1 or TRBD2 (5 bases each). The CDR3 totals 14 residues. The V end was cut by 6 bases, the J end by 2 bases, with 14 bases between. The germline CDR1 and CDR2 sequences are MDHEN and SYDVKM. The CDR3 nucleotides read TGTGCCAGCAGACCCGGGACCCACACCTACGAGCAGTACTTC. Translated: CASRPGTHTYEQYF.

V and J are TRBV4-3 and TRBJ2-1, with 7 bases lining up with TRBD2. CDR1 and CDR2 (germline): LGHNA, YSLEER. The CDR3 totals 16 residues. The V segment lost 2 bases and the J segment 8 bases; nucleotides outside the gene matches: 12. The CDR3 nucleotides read TGCGCCAGCAGCCAAAGCCTGTGGGTAAGCGGGGATGAGCAGTTCTTC. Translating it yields CASSQSLWVSGDEQFF.

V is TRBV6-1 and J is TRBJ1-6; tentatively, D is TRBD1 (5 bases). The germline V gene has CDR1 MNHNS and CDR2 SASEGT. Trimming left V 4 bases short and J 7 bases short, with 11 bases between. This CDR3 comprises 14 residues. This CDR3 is CASSAGTENSPLHF. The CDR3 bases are TGTGCCAGCAGTGCCGGGACTGAGAATTCACCCCTCCACTTT.

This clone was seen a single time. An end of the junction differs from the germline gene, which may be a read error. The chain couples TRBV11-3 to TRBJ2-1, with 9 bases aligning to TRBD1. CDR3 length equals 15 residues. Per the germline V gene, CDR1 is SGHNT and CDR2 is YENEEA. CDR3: CTSSRGGQGYNEQFF. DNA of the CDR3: TGTACCAGCAGCCGCGGGGGACAGGGTTACAATGAGCAGTTCTTC.

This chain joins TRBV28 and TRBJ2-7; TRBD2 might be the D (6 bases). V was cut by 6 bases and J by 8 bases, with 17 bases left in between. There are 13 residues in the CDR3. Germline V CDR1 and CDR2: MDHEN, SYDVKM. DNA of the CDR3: TGTGCCAGCAGAGCGGGCACCTCCGTGAAGCAGTACTTC. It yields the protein CASRAGTSVKQYF.

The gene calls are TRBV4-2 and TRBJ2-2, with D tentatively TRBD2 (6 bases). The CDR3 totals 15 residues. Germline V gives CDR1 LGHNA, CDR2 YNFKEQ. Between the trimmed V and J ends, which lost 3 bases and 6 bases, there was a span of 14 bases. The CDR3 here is CASSQYAERAGELFF. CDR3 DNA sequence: TGTGCCAGCAGCCAGTATGCTGAGCGGGCCGGGGAGCTGTTTTTT.

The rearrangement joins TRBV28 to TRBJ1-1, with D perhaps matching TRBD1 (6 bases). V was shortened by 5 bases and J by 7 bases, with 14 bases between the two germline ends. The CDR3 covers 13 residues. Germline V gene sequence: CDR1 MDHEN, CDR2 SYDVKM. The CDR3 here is CASSPQDRFEAFF. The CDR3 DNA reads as TGTGCCAGCAGTCCCCAGGACAGATTTGAAGCTTTCTTT.

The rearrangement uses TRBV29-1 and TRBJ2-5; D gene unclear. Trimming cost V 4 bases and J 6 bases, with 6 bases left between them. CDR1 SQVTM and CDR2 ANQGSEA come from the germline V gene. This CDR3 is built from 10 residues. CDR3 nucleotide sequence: TGCAGCGTTGTTATCCAGACCCAGTACTTC. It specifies CSVVIQTQYF. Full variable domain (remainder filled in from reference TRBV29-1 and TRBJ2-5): SAVISQKPSRDICQRGTSLTIQCQVDSQVTMMFWYRQQPGQSLTLIATANQGSEATYESGFVIDKFPISRPNLTFSTLTVSNMSPEDSSIYLCSVVIQTQYFGPGTRLLVL.

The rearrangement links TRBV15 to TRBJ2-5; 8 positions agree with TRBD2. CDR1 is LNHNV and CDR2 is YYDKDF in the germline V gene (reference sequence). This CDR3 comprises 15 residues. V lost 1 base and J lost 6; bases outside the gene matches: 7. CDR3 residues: CATSRAGRGGKTQYF. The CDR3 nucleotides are TGTGCCACCAGCAGAGCGGGACGGGGGGGGAAGACCCAGTACTTC.

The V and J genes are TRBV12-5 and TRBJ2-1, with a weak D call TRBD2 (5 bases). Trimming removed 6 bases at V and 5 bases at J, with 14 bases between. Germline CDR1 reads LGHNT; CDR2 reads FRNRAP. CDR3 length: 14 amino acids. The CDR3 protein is CASGPGSGNNEQFF. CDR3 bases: TGTGCTAGTGGGCCGGGGAGTGGCAACAATGAGCAGTTCTTC.

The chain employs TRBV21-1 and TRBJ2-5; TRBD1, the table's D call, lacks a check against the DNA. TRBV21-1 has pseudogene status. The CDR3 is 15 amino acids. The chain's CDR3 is CASSKRDSPIETQYF. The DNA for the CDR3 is TGTGCCAGCAGCAAAAGAGACAGCCCAATAGAGACCCAGTACTTC.

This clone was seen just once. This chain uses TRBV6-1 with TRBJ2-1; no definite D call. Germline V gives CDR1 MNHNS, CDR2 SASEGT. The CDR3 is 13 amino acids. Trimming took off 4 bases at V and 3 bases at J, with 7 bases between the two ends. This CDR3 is CASSGTFYNEQFF. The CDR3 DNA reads TGTGCCAGCAGTGGGACGTTCTACAATGAGCAGTTCTTC.

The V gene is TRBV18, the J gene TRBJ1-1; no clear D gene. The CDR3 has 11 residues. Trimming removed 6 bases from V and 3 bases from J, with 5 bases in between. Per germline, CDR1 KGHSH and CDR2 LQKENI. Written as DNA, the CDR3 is TGTGCCAGCTCGTCCGACACTGAAGCTTTCTTT. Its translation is CASSSDTEAFF.

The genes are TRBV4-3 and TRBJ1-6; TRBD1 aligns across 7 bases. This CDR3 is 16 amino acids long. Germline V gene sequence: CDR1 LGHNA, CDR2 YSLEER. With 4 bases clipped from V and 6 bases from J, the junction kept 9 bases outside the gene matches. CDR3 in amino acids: CASSPREGQINSPLHF. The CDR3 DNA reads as TGCGCCAGCAGCCCAAGAGAGGGACAGATTAATTCACCCCTCCACTTT.

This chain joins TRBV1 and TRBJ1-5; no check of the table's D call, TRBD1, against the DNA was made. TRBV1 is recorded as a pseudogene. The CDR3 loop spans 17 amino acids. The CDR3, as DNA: TGCACCAGCAGCATCCAAGTTGGGACAGTCATTTATCAGCCCCAGCATTTT. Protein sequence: CTSSIQVGTVIYQPQHF.

DNA of the CDR3: TGCGCCAGCAGTGAGCGAGCGGGGAACTACGAGCAGTACTTC. It yields the protein CASSERAGNYEQYF. The chain links TRBV10-1 to TRBJ2-7; 7 bases line up with TRBD2. The CDR3 covers 14 residues. J lost 3 bases, V lost 2 bases, and 4 bases had no gene match. Germline V CDR1 and CDR2: WNHNN, SYGVQD (reference sequence).

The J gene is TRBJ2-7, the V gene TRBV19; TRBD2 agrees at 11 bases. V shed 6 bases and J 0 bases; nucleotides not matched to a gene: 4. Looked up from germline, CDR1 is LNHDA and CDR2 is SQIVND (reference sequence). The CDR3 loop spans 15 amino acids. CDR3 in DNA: TGTGCCAGTAGCCTAGCGGGAGGACCCTCCTACGAGCAGTACTTC. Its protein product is CASSLAGGPSYEQYF.

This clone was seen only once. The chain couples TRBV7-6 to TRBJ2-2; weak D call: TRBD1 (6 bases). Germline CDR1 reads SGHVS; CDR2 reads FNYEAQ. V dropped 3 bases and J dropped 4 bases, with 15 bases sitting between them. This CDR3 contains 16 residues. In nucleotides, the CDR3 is TGTGCCAGCAGCTTGCCCGGGACCAGGGGCACCGGGGAGCTGTTTTTT. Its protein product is CASSLPGTRGTGELFF.

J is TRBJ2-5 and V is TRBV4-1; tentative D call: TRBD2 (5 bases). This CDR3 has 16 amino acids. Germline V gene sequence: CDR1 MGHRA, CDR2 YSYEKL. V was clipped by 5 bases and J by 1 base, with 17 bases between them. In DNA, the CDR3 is TGCGCCAGCAGCTCCCGGGTGACGGAGGTCCAAGAGACCCAGTACTTC. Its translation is CASSSRVTEVQETQYF.

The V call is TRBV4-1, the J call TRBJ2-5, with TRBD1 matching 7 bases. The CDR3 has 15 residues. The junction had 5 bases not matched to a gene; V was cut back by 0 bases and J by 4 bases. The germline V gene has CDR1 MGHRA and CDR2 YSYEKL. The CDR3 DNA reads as TGCGCCAGCAGCCAAGATTGGGACAGAGGAGAGACCCAGTACTTC. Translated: CASSQDWDRGETQYF.

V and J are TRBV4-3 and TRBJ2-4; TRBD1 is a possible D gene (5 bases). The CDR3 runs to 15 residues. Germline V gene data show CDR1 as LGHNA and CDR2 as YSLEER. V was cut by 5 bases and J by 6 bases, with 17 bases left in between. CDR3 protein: CASSSSPGSGNIQYF. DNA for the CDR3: TGCGCCAGCAGCTCTTCACCAGGGTCCGGAAACATTCAGTACTTC.

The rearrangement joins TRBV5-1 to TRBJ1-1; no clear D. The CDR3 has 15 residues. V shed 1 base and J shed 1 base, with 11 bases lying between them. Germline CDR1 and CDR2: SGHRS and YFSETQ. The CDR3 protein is CASSLLERGNTEAFF. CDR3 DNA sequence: TGCGCCAGCAGCTTGCTTGAACGAGGGAACACTGAAGCTTTCTTT.

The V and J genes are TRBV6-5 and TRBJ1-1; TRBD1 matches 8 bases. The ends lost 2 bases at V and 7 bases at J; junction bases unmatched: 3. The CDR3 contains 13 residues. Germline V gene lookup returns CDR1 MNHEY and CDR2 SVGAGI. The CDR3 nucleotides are TGTGCCAGCAGTTACCGAACAGGGGGTGAAGCTTTCTTT. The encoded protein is CASSYRTGGEAFF.

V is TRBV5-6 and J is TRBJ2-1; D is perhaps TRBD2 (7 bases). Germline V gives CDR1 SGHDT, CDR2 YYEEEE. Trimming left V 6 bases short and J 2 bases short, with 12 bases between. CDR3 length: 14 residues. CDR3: CASTPGGPYNEQFF. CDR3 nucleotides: TGTGCCAGCACCCCGGGGGGCCCCTACAATGAGCAGTTCTTC.

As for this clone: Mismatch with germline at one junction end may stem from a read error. The CDR3 here is CASSLQTGGNGQFF. Here the CDR3 DNA reads TGTGCCAGCAGTCTCCAAACAGGGGGCAATGGGCAGTTCTTC. This chain connects TRBV28 to TRBJ2-1; 9 nucleotides line up with TRBD1. The CDR3 runs to 14 residues. Germline-derived CDR1 and CDR2 are MDHEN and SYDVKM.